These 24 T cell receptor beta chains came from one sample sequenced in a study of blood T cell repertoires in COVID-19. Profiling relied on immunoSEQ multiplex PCR, and the TCRdb table lists in-frame clones only, not all of them. Of about 140,000 clones detected, 80% to 85% appear once; the ten largest clones hold over 7%. What was sequenced was peripheral blood. These receptors all stem from a human donor in a cohort sampled during active COVID-19.

The V gene is TRBV6-5, the J gene TRBJ2-3, with TRBD2 matching 7 bases. Germline V gives CDR1 MNHEY, CDR2 SVGAGI. This CDR3 contains 15 residues. V was pared by 2 bases and J by 1 base, with 3 bases of the junction left unmatched. CDR3 region: CASSYRDYGTDTQYF. The CDR3 DNA sequence: TGTGCCAGCAGTTACCGGGACTACGGCACAGATACGCAGTATTTT.

V gene TRBV11-2 combines with J gene TRBJ2-6; D gene ambiguous. V was pared by 0 bases and J by 0 bases, with 3 bases between. Per the germline V gene, CDR1 is SGHAT and CDR2 is FQNNGV. This CDR3 is built from 15 residues. CDR3 nucleotides: TGTGCCAGCAGCTTAGAGAGCTCTGGGGCCAACGTCCTGACTTTC. Amino acids: CASSLESSGANVLTF.

This clone has only a few counts. One end of the junction is discordant with germline, which a read error may explain. The chain is built from TRBV18 and TRBJ2-7; 12 bases are a match to TRBD1. Germline V gene sequence: CDR1 KGHSH, CDR2 LQKENI. This CDR3 spans 15 amino acids. DNA of the CDR3: TGTGCCAGCTCCCCCGGGACAGGGGGCTCCCACGAGCAGTACTTC. Translated, it gives CASSPGTGGSHEQYF.

CDR3 nucleotide sequence: TGTGCCAGCATCTCCCGGGACAGACTCTATGGCTACACCTTC. It encodes CASISRDRLYGYTF. The rearrangement uses TRBV7-9 and TRBJ1-2, with 7 bases matching TRBD1. Germline V gene sequence: CDR1 SEHNR, CDR2 FQNEAQ (reference sequence). After removal of 7 bases from V and 4 bases from J, the junction contained 9 bases not matched to a gene. The CDR3 length is 14 residues. Together with reference TRBV7-9 and TRBJ1-2, the CDR3 gives the full variable domain: DTGVSQNPRHKITKRGQNVTFRCDPISEHNRLYWYRQTLGQGPEFLTYFQNEAQLEKSRLLSDRFSAERPKGSFSTLEIQRTEQGDSAMYLCASISRDRLYGYTFGSGTRLTVV.

DNA for the CDR3: TGTGCCAGCCGTGGACAGGGAAGGCACGAGCAGTACTTC. Protein: CASRGQGRHEQYF. The chain joins TRBV12-3 or TRBV12-4 to TRBJ2-7; 8 nucleotides line up with TRBD1. The CDR3 contains 13 residues. V shed 8 bases, J shed 5 bases, and the junction held 8 bases outside the gene matches.

This clone was counted once. This sequence joins TRBV11-2 and TRBJ2-5, with a tentative D call TRBD2 (7 bases). This CDR3 comprises 14 residues. CDR1 and CDR2 (germline): SGHAT, FQNNGV. Trimming shortened V by 3 bases and J by 5 bases, and 13 bases separated the two germline ends. The CDR3 loop is CASSLGRGSETQYF. CDR3 DNA: TGTGCCAGCAGCTTGGGGAGGGGGTCGGAGACCCAGTACTTC.

The chain is built from TRBV5-1 and TRBJ1-4; TRBD1 matches at 8 bases. There are 16 residues in the CDR3. V lost 2 bases to trimming and J lost 5 bases; unmatched junction nucleotides: 8. Germline V gene lookup returns CDR1 SGHRS and CDR2 YFSETQ. CDR3 sequence: CASSFDRQGWNEKLFF. CDR3 DNA: TGCGCCAGCAGCTTTGATCGACAGGGGTGGAATGAAAAACTGTTTTTT.

The rearrangement joins TRBV5-1 to TRBJ1-1; 7 nucleotides agree with TRBD1. The CDR3 totals 13 residues. The J segment lost 1 base and the V segment lost 8 bases, leaving 5 bases of the junction unmatched. Per the germline V gene, CDR1 is SGHRS and CDR2 is YFSETQ. The CDR3 DNA sequence: TGCGCCAGTAAGGACAGGCCGAACACTGAAGCTTTCTTT. Residues: CASKDRPNTEAFF.

This clone appeared a few times. The chain is built from TRBV4-2 and TRBJ1-5; D unclear. Germline V gene lookup returns CDR1 LGHNA and CDR2 YNFKEQ. The CDR3 is 15 residues long. V gave up 3 bases and J gave up 4 bases, with 13 bases separating them. The CDR3: CASSQDEGWNQPQHF. The CDR3 nucleotides are TGTGCCAGCAGCCAGGACGAGGGTTGGAATCAGCCCCAGCATTTT.

This clone was seen more than once but under ten times. This chain connects TRBV21-1 to TRBJ1-1. TRBV21-1 is deemed a pseudogene. This CDR3 spans 15 amino acids. The CDR3 DNA reads as TGTGCCAGCAGCCCTCCGGGGGGGGAGAACACTGAAGCTTTCTTT. This translates into CASSPPGGENTEAFF.

The chain joins TRBV2 to TRBJ2-7; 10 bases fit TRBD1. V was clipped by 11 bases and J by 3 bases; unmatched bases: 7. CDR1 and CDR2 (germline): SNHLY, FYNNEI. This CDR3 comprises 13 residues. This CDR3 reads CAARTGGNYEQYF. CDR3 coding DNA: TGTGCCGCTCGGACAGGGGGAAACTACGAGCAGTACTTC.

The J gene is TRBJ1-1, the V gene TRBV27; the match to TRBD1 covers 8 bases. The CDR3 sequence is 14 residues long. V lost 3 bases, J lost 5 bases, and 5 bases stayed unmatched. Germline loops: CDR1 MNHEY, CDR2 SMNVEV (reference sequence). The CDR3 loop is CASSFQGASTEAFF. The CDR3 bases are TGTGCCAGCAGTTTCCAGGGGGCTAGTACTGAAGCTTTCTTT.

This chain joins TRBV29-1 and TRBJ2-7, with D possibly being TRBD1 (5 bases). CDR1 is SQVTM, CDR2 ANQGSEA, per germline. The CDR3 runs to 13 residues. V was shortened by 5 bases and J by 2 bases, with 13 bases between the two germline ends. CDR3 nucleotides: TGCAGCGTTAGTCACAGGCCCCCCTACGAGCAGTACTTC. Encoded protein: CSVSHRPPYEQYF.

The rearrangement links TRBV2 to TRBJ2-7, with unresolved D. V was trimmed by 5 bases and J by 6 bases, leaving 17 bases between them. Germline V gene lookup returns CDR1 SNHLY and CDR2 FYNNEI. CDR3 length: 14 amino acids. For the CDR3, the DNA is TGTGCCAGCAGTCCCCAGGTTAGGCTCGTCGAGCAGTACTTC. Protein sequence: CASSPQVRLVEQYF. Using reference TRBV2 and TRBJ2-7 for the parts outside the CDR3, the full variable domain is EPEVTQTPSHQVTQMGQEVILRCVPISNHLYFYWYRQILGQKVEFLVSFYNNEISEKSEIFDDQFSVERPDGSNFTLKIRSTKLEDSAMYFCASSPQVRLVEQYFGPGTRLTVT.

The CDR3 DNA sequence: TGTGCCAGCAGGGTACAGGGCCACGGGGAGCTGTTTTTT. Protein: CASRVQGHGELFF. The gene calls are TRBV27 and TRBJ2-2, with a possible D match to TRBD1 (6 bases). The length of the CDR3 is 13 residues. V lost 6 bases, J lost 7 bases, and 12 bases lay in between. Germline V lookup: CDR1 MNHEY, CDR2 SMNVEV (reference sequence).

V and J are TRBV28 and TRBJ2-2; D possibly corresponds to TRBD2 (5 bases). Trimming pared 6 bases from V and 6 bases from J, leaving 17 bases between. The CDR3 covers 15 residues. In germline, CDR1 is MDHEN, CDR2 SYDVKM. The CDR3 loop is CASSGPGSASGELFF. CDR3 bases: TGTGCCAGCAGCGGTCCGGGATCCGCCTCCGGGGAGCTGTTTTTT.

This clone was found a few times. CDR3 in amino acids: CASSLVDRRGPSGYTF. The CDR3 DNA sequence: TGTGCCAGCAGCTTAGTGGACCGTAGGGGGCCAAGTGGCTACACCTTC. The chain joins TRBV7-8 to TRBJ1-2, with 7 bases identical to TRBD1. With V trimmed by 1 base and J by 7 bases, 12 bases remained unmatched. This CDR3 has 16 amino acids. CDR1 is SGHVS and CDR2 is FQNEAQ in the germline V gene.

The genes are TRBV19 and TRBJ2-3, with D maybe TRBD2 (7 bases). This CDR3 comprises 16 residues. The V gene lost 3 bases and the J gene lost 6 bases, with 19 bases spanning the gap. Germline V CDR1 and CDR2: LNHDA, SQIVND (reference sequence). The CDR3 reads CASSMARGPLGDTQYF. The CDR3 DNA reads TGTGCCAGTAGTATGGCGCGGGGGCCTCTAGGCGATACGCAGTATTTT. Looking up the rest from reference TRBV19 and TRBJ2-3 gives the full variable domain: DGGITQSPKYLFRKEGQNVTLSCEQNLNHDAMYWYRQDPGQGLRLIYYSQIVNDFQKGDIAEGYSVSREKKESFPLTVTSAQKNPTAFYLCASSMARGPLGDTQYFGPGTRLTVL.

The rearrangement uses TRBV2 and TRBJ2-5; a weak D match, TRBD1 (6 bases). Germline V gene lookup returns CDR1 SNHLY and CDR2 FYNNEI. This CDR3 contains 14 residues. Trimming shortened V by 10 bases and J by 3 bases, and 18 bases separated the two germline ends. CDR3 sequence reads: CATQILTGEETQYF. The CDR3 coding sequence is TGTGCCACCCAGATATTGACAGGAGAAGAGACCCAGTACTTC.

As to this clone: Within the sample, other DNA sequences also encode this same CDR3. The J gene is TRBJ1-2, the V gene TRBV3-1 (or the pseudogene TRBV3-2); 8 bases agree with TRBD1. The CDR3 runs 13 residues. Germline trimming cut 2 bases from V and 6 bases from J; bases unmatched to any gene: 2. Germline CDR1 LGHDT, CDR2 YNNKEL (reference sequence). The CDR3 sequence: CASSQQGANGYTF. The CDR3 bases are TGTGCCAGCAGCCAACAGGGGGCTAATGGCTACACCTTC.

This clone was detected a few times. This sequence joins TRBV6-2 or TRBV6-3 and TRBJ2-4; 10 bases line up with TRBD1. The germline V gene has CDR1 MNHEY and CDR2 SVGEGT. This CDR3 spans 16 amino acids. V dropped 5 bases and J dropped 2; count of bases not matched to a gene: 6. The CDR3 spells CASSDRTGGTKNIQYF. The CDR3 DNA follows: TGTGCCAGCAGTGACCGGACAGGGGGGACCAAAAACATTCAGTACTTC.

Turning to this clone: Other DNA sequences in this sample translate to the same CDR3. The J gene is TRBJ2-2, the V gene TRBV6-5; 8 bases fit TRBD2. V lost 10 bases and J lost 5; bases outside the gene matches: 6. Looked up from germline, CDR1 is MNHEY and CDR2 is SVGAGI. The CDR3 covers 13 residues. This CDR3 is CATLRGGTGELFF. The CDR3 region has the DNA TGTGCCACCCTTCGGGGGGGGACCGGGGAGCTGTTTTTT.

This chain connects TRBV2 to TRBJ1-2; TRBD1 aligns across 7 bases. V shed 4 bases and J 3 bases; nucleotides not matched to a gene: 2. CDR1 is SNHLY and CDR2 is FYNNEI in the germline V gene. The length of the CDR3 is 13 residues. As DNA, the CDR3 is TGTGCCAGCAGTGGACAGGGAGACTATGGCTACACCTTC. This codes for CASSGQGDYGYTF.

J is TRBJ1-2 and V is TRBV2; 9 bases are a match to TRBD1. Germline trimming cut 6 bases from V and 5 bases from J; bases unmatched to any gene: 4. The length of the CDR3 is 13 residues. Germline CDR1 reads SNHLY; CDR2 reads FYNNEI. CDR3 loop: CASSEDRGYGYTF. The CDR3 bases are TGTGCCAGCAGCGAGGACAGGGGTTATGGCTACACCTTC. Full variable domain (missing parts from reference TRBV2 and TRBJ1-2): EPEVTQTPSHQVTQMGQEVILRCVPISNHLYFYWYRQILGQKVEFLVSFYNNEISEKSEIFDDQFSVERPDGSNFTLKIRSTKLEDSAMYFCASSEDRGYGYTFGSGTRLTVV.